This paragraph covers one TCR beta chain sequence. This sample is part of a study of blood T cell repertoires in COVID-19. Looking at the study overall: In each case, the material was cDNA or gDNA derived from T cells, B-cell-depleted T cells, or PBMCs.

Original handling: By means of reference gene primer amplification, nucleated cell counts were estimated. Assay used: immunoSEQ multiplex PCR; TCRdb lists only in-frame clones, some missing. D and trimming come from the DNA, and the V and J calls and clone size come from that table. The data show about 190,000 clones, roughly 80% seen once. Deletions cut 4 bases from V and 3 bases from J, with 15 bases between. The CDR3 has 15 residues. Germline V gene sequence: CDR1 SGHDN, CDR2 FVKESK. This sequence joins TRBV14 and TRBJ1-1, with D hard to call. The sequenced sample consisted of peripheral blood. The sequence was collected from a man between 60 and 75 years old with active or convalescent COVID-19. In DNA form, the CDR3 reads TGTGCCAGCAGCCCTTATCGGGGAGCGGACACTGAAGCTTTCTTT. Protein: CASSPYRGADTEAFF. The full variable domain, rest sourced from reference TRBV14 and TRBJ1-1, is EAGVTQFPSHSVIEKGQTVTLRCDPISGHDNLYWYRRVMGKEIKFLLHFVKESKQDESGMPNNRFLAERTGGTYSTLKVQPAELEDSGVYFCASSPYRGADTEAFFGQGTRLTVV.